The 32 T cell receptor beta chains listed next were all sequenced from one sample in a study of cytomegalovirus exposure and HLA in healthy donors. This table comes from immunoSEQ multiplex PCR, and its TCRdb copy is limited to in-frame clones, with some not included. The data hold approximately 210,000 clones, with almost 90% observed a single time. The sequenced material came from PBMCs. Receptors were obtained from a woman under 30 in good health and CMV-seronegative.

The V call is TRBV29-1, the J call TRBJ2-1, with 10 bases identical to TRBD2. Trimming took 7 bases from V and 5 from J; bases not matched to a gene: 8. CDR3 length equals 14 residues. CDR1 is SQVTM and CDR2 is ANQGSEA in the germline V gene. CDR3 region: CSGVGTSVNNEQFF. The CDR3 nucleotides are TGCAGCGGCGTCGGGACTAGCGTCAACAATGAGCAGTTCTTC.

The rearrangement uses TRBV28 and TRBJ1-2, with 11 bases identical to TRBD1. CDR1 MDHEN and CDR2 SYDVKM come from the germline V gene. The CDR3 has 14 residues. Trimming removed 4 bases from V and 7 bases from J; junction bases left unmatched: 5. The DNA for the CDR3 is TGTGCCAGCAGTTGGGGACAGGGGGGATTTGGCTACACCTTC. It encodes CASSWGQGGFGYTF.

This chain uses TRBV6-1 with TRBJ2-2, with 8 bases aligning to TRBD1. Looked up from germline, CDR1 is MNHNS and CDR2 is SASEGT. The CDR3 has 15 residues. Trimming took 7 bases from V and 1 from J; bases not matched to a gene: 5. CDR3 sequence: CASIRDRRNTGELFF. The CDR3 nucleotides are TGTGCCAGCATTCGGGACAGGCGGAACACCGGGGAGCTGTTTTTT.

The chain uses TRBV5-1 and TRBJ2-3; D possibly corresponds to TRBD2 (6 bases). Germline V gene sequence: CDR1 SGHRS, CDR2 YFSETQ. The CDR3 sequence is 15 residues long. The ends were cut back, 1 base at V and 1 base at J, with 10 bases in the middle. The CDR3: CASSLSTGGTDTQYF. In DNA form, the CDR3 reads TGCGCCAGCAGCTTGTCTACGGGGGGCACAGATACGCAGTATTTT. The full variable domain, with the rest looked up from reference TRBV5-1 and TRBJ2-3, is KAGVTQTPRYLIKTRGQQVTLSCSPISGHRSVSWYQQTPGQGLQFLFEYFSETQRNKGNFPGRFSGRQFSNSRSEMNVSTLELGDSALYLCASSLSTGGTDTQYFGPGTRLTVL.

This chain connects TRBV20-1 to TRBJ1-1; D gene unclear. Germline assignment: CDR1 DFQATT and CDR2 SNEGSKA (reference sequence). The CDR3 totals 11 residues. Trimming pared 2 bases from V and 11 bases from J, leaving 12 bases between. As DNA, the CDR3 is TGCAGTGCTAGACTTGCGGAGGGCGCTTTCTTT. Translation gives CSARLAEGAFF.

This chain links TRBV28 with TRBJ1-1, with D possibly matching TRBD1 (6 bases). The CDR3 runs 16 residues. The germline CDR1 and CDR2 sequences are MDHEN and SYDVKM. Trimming cost V 10 bases and J 4 bases, with 25 bases left between them. CDR3 region: CATEGGLGRGSTEAFF. The CDR3 region has the DNA TGTGCCACCGAGGGGGGGCTCGGGAGAGGGAGCACTGAAGCTTTCTTT.

The V call is TRBV6-5, the J call TRBJ2-7; TRBD1 matches at 10 bases. The germline CDR1 and CDR2 sequences are MNHEY and SVGAGI. The CDR3 is 15 residues long. The V gene end was trimmed by 2 bases and the J gene end by 2 bases; junction bases not matched to a gene: 3. CDR3 region: CASSYLGTGAYEQYF. Here the CDR3 DNA reads TGTGCCAGCAGTTACCTAGGGACAGGGGCCTACGAGCAGTACTTC.

The chain links TRBV13 to TRBJ2-2; TRBD2 agrees at 7 bases. V shed 7 bases, J shed 5 bases, and the junction held 19 bases outside the gene matches. Germline lookup yields CDR1 PRHDT and CDR2 FYEKMQ (reference sequence). This CDR3 is built from 18 residues. CDR3 nucleotide sequence: TGTGCCAGCAACAGCGCGAAGCGGGCGGGAGTGGGGACCGGGGAGCTGTTTTTT. It codes for CASNSAKRAGVGTGELFF.

This chain joins TRBV7-2 and TRBJ2-2; perhaps TRBD1 as D (5 bases). Per the germline V gene, CDR1 is SGHTA and CDR2 is FQGNSA. This CDR3 is 13 amino acids long. Deletions cut 5 bases from V and 6 bases from J, with 10 bases between. The CDR3 DNA reads as TGTGCCAGCAGCCCCCAGGGATCCGGGGAGCTGTTTTTT. Its translation: CASSPQGSGELFF.

This clone was picked up a small number of times. V usage is TRBV6-1 and J usage is TRBJ2-1; 7 nucleotides agree with TRBD2. The CDR3 runs 15 residues. Unmatched junction bases numbered 8, after V lost 2 bases and J lost 7 bases. Germline values: CDR1 MNHNS, CDR2 SASEGT. The CDR3 loop is CASSESSGGPNEQFF. CDR3 coding DNA: TGTGCCAGCAGTGAATCTAGCGGAGGCCCTAATGAGCAGTTCTTC.

The rearrangement joins TRBV7-9 to TRBJ2-7; 8 positions agree with TRBD1. There are 16 residues in the CDR3. The V and J ends lost 1 base and 2 bases, in that order; junction bases with no gene match: 7. The germline V gene encodes CDR1 SEHNR and CDR2 FQNEAQ (reference sequence). The CDR3: CASSLGTGRRAYEQYF. In DNA form, the CDR3 reads TGTGCCAGCAGCTTAGGGACAGGGAGGAGGGCCTACGAGCAGTACTTC.

The rearrangement links TRBV11-2 to TRBJ2-1, with D possibly being TRBD2 (5 bases). From germline, CDR1 is SGHAT and CDR2 FQNNGV. The V and J ends lost 0 bases and 10 bases respectively, with 7 bases between them. The CDR3 has 12 amino acids. The CDR3 nucleotides read TGTGCCAGCAGCTTAGAGCGGGCGGAGCAGTTCTTC. This codes for CASSLERAEQFF.

The gene calls are TRBV5-1 and TRBJ2-1; TRBD1 matches at 7 bases. V gave up 0 bases and J gave up 6 bases; unmatched junction bases: 3. The CDR3 is made up of 14 amino acids. Germline loops: CDR1 SGHRS, CDR2 YFSETQ. For the CDR3, the DNA is TGCGCCAGCAGCTTGGGACAGGGTGGCAATGAGCAGTTCTTC. This sequence encodes CASSLGQGGNEQFF.

This sequence joins TRBV10-3 and TRBJ1-5; D is perhaps TRBD1 (5 bases). This CDR3 has 15 amino acids. Germline V lookup: CDR1 ENHRY, CDR2 SYGVKD. V lost 3 bases, J lost 4 bases, and 13 bases lay in between. This CDR3 reads CAISDHQGPNQPQHF. The CDR3 region has the DNA TGTGCCATCAGTGACCACCAGGGTCCAAATCAGCCCCAGCATTTT.

V usage is TRBV6-6 and J usage is TRBJ1-1, with D uncertain. V lost 7 bases and J 3 bases, leaving 12 bases between the germline ends. This CDR3 is built from 13 residues. Germline V CDR1 and CDR2: MNHNY, SVGAGI (reference sequence). The CDR3 region has the DNA TGTGCCAGCACCGACCGGCGGGACACTGAAGCTTTCTTT. Its protein product is CASTDRRDTEAFF.

The chain has TRBV28 and TRBJ1-2; perhaps TRBD1 as D (5 bases). V was trimmed by 5 bases and J by 5 bases, leaving 15 bases between them. The CDR3 is 14 amino acids. Germline V gene sequence: CDR1 MDHEN, CDR2 SYDVKM. The CDR3, as DNA: TGTGCCAGCAGTCCATGGCGGGGGGGATATGGCTACACCTTC. This sequence encodes CASSPWRGGYGYTF.

The chain is built from TRBV5-6 and TRBJ2-7; 14 bases are a match to TRBD2. V was pared by 0 bases and J by 7 bases, with 6 bases of the junction left unmatched. CDR3 length equals 16 residues. Germline values: CDR1 SGHDT, CDR2 YYEEEE. In nucleotides, the CDR3 is TGTGCCAGCAGCTTGGCCGGGACTAGCGGGAGTTGGGAGCAGTACTTC. Amino acid sequence: CASSLAGTSGSWEQYF.

This clone has just one count. The J gene is TRBJ1-2, the V gene TRBV2; 9 bases align to TRBD1. CDR1 SNHLY and CDR2 FYNNEI come from the germline V gene. This CDR3 has 14 residues. V lost 2 bases and J lost 5; bases outside the gene matches: 3. CDR3 DNA: TGTGCCAGCAGTGAATGGGGACAGGGTTATGGCTACACCTTC. It encodes CASSEWGQGYGYTF.

The J gene is TRBJ2-1, the V gene TRBV4-1; 11 bases fit TRBD2. CDR3 length: 20 amino acids. The J segment lost 6 bases and the V segment lost 4 bases, leaving 20 bases of the junction unmatched. CDR1 is MGHRA, CDR2 YSYEKL, per germline. The CDR3: CASSPHRLAGKPPFSNEQFF. The CDR3, as DNA: TGCGCCAGCAGCCCCCACAGACTAGCGGGGAAACCACCCTTTTCCAATGAGCAGTTCTTC.

This clone occurred once. The rearrangement links TRBV4-1 to TRBJ2-6; no clear D. With 1 base removed from V and 9 bases from J, the gap between germline ends came to 13 bases. Germline V gives CDR1 MGHRA, CDR2 YSYEKL. The CDR3 loop spans 15 amino acids. CDR3 protein: CASSQGRNTGNVLTF. Written as DNA, the CDR3 is TGCGCCAGCAGCCAAGGGCGGAACACGGGCAACGTCCTGACTTTC.

The rearrangement links TRBV27 to TRBJ1-1; 10 nucleotides line up with TRBD1. The CDR3 covers 16 residues. V trimming: 2 bases; J trimming: 4 bases; junction bases outside the gene matches: 7. Germline values: CDR1 MNHEY, CDR2 SMNVEV (reference sequence). The CDR3 region is CASSLLAGQGGTEAFF. The DNA of the CDR3 is TGTGCCAGCAGTTTACTCGCCGGACAGGGGGGCACTGAAGCTTTCTTT.

This sequence joins TRBV5-4 and TRBJ2-7, with TRBD1 as a possible D gene (5 bases). Germline V CDR1 and CDR2: SGHNT, YYREEE (reference sequence). This CDR3 is 13 amino acids long. The V and J ends lost 3 bases and 0 bases respectively, with 7 bases between them. As DNA, the CDR3 is TGTGCCAGCAGCTGGGGCCGCTCCTACGAGCAGTACTTC. It specifies CASSWGRSYEQYF.

V and J are TRBV7-6 and TRBJ2-2, with 9 nucleotides matching TRBD1. The length of the CDR3 is 15 residues. V trimming: 4 bases; J trimming: 8 bases; junction bases outside the gene matches: 8. The germline gives CDR1 SGHVS, CDR2 FNYEAQ. In DNA, the CDR3 is TGTGCCAGCAGCTCAACAGGGGGCGCAGGGGGGGAGCTGTTTTTT. Its translation is CASSSTGGAGGELFF.

This chain uses TRBV5-6 with TRBJ2-7; 7 bases are a match to TRBD1. Trimming at V came to 3 bases and at J to 5 bases, leaving 17 bases not matched to a gene. Per the germline V gene, CDR1 is SGHDT and CDR2 is YYEEEE. The CDR3 is made up of 17 amino acids. This chain's CDR3 is CASSSWATRQGPHEQYF. CDR3 sequence (DNA): TGTGCCAGCAGCTCTTGGGCTACCAGACAGGGACCCCACGAGCAGTACTTC.

CDR3 sequence: CATSRVASGGYEQYF. The CDR3 bases are TGTGCCACCAGCAGAGTGGCTAGCGGGGGATACGAGCAGTACTTC. J is TRBJ2-7 and V is TRBV15; TRBD2 matches at 10 bases. Germline loops: CDR1 LNHNV, CDR2 YYDKDF (reference sequence). V gave up 1 base and J gave up 4 bases; unmatched junction bases: 4. There are 15 residues in the CDR3. Full variable domain (rest looked up from reference TRBV15 and TRBJ2-7): DAMVIQNPRYQVTQFGKPVTLSCSQTLNHNVMYWYQQKSSQAPKLLFHYYDKDFNNEADTPDNFQSRRPNTSFCFLDIRSPGLGDTAMYLCATSRVASGGYEQYFGPGTRLTVT.

The chain couples TRBV5-6 to TRBJ2-7, with D hard to call. The germline gives CDR1 SGHDT, CDR2 YYEEEE. The CDR3 runs 14 residues. Deletions cut 0 bases from V and 3 bases from J, with 10 bases between. The CDR3, as DNA: TGTGCCAGCAGCTTGGTCCGGTCGGGCTACGAGCAGTACTTC. Protein product: CASSLVRSGYEQYF.

This chain joins TRBV28 and TRBJ2-7, with D perhaps TRBD2 (6 bases). The CDR3 has 14 amino acids. Germline loops: CDR1 MDHEN, CDR2 SYDVKM. V lost 8 bases and J 0 bases, leaving 14 bases between the germline ends. CDR3 sequence: CASHSGTSSYEQYF. CDR3 nucleotide sequence: TGTGCCAGCCATTCCGGGACTTCCTCCTACGAGCAGTACTTC.

This rearrangement joins TRBV18 to TRBJ2-7; D call uncertain. Germline V lookup: CDR1 KGHSH, CDR2 LQKENI. The V gene lost 3 bases and the J gene lost 3 bases, with 12 bases spanning the gap. This CDR3 has 14 residues. CDR3 amino acids: CASSPSGDFYEQYF. Written as DNA, the CDR3 is TGTGCCAGCTCACCTAGTGGTGACTTCTACGAGCAGTACTTC.

The V and J genes are TRBV4-2 and TRBJ2-7, with D perhaps matching TRBD1 (6 bases). Deletions cut 0 bases from V and 4 bases from J, with 22 bases between. CDR1 and CDR2 from the germline V gene are LGHNA and YNFKEQ. The CDR3 has 18 amino acids. The CDR3 loop reads CASSQDPPHRERRYEQYF. The DNA for the CDR3 is TGTGCCAGCAGCCAAGACCCCCCCCACAGGGAACGCCGGTACGAGCAGTACTTC.

The CDR3 spells CASSQLAEGRHEQFF. As DNA, the CDR3 is TGTGCCAGCAGCCAACTAGCGGAGGGGCGGCATGAGCAGTTCTTC. V usage is TRBV7-3 and J usage is TRBJ2-1; 8 bases map to TRBD2. The CDR3 loop spans 15 amino acids. Looked up from germline, CDR1 is SGHTA and CDR2 is FQGTGA. The V segment lost 5 bases and the J segment 8 bases; nucleotides outside the gene matches: 11. The variable domain in full, with the rest retrieved from reference TRBV7-3 and TRBJ2-1, is GAGVSQTPSNKVTEKGKYVELRCDPISGHTALYWYRQSLGQGPEFLIYFQGTGAADDSGLPNDRFFAVRPEGSVSTLKIQRTERGDSAVYLCASSQLAEGRHEQFFGPGTRLTVL.

The V gene is TRBV6-1, the J gene TRBJ2-7; 7 bases match TRBD1. V dropped 3 bases and J dropped 2; count of bases not matched to a gene: 7. Germline V gene data show CDR1 as MNHNS and CDR2 as SASEGT. The CDR3 is made up of 15 amino acids. This CDR3 reads CASSESWDRAYEQYF. The CDR3 DNA reads TGTGCCAGCAGTGAGAGTTGGGACAGAGCCTACGAGCAGTACTTC.

The CDR3 is CASSPLSGSSYNEQFF. The CDR3 DNA is TGTGCCAGCAGTCCCCTAAGCGGGAGCTCCTACAATGAGCAGTTCTTC. The J gene is TRBJ2-1, the V gene TRBV28, with TRBD2 identical over 8 bases. Germline CDR1 reads MDHEN; CDR2 reads SYDVKM. The junction had 6 bases not matched to a gene; V was cut back by 5 bases and J by 0 bases. This CDR3 is built from 16 residues.